Below are 24 T cell receptor beta chains sequenced from a single sample in a study of spatial heterogeneity in lung cancer. Time point reported: sample taken at primary tumor resection. Material for sequencing was whole RNA from tumor, nontumor lung or frozen PBMC, left unsorted. Each CDR3 protein is one row after TCRdb ran MiXCR on the 5' RACE reads. The repertoire consists of 30,000 to 45,000 distinct CDR3 sequences, with around 7.2% occurring once and the leading ten covering 25% to 35%. This specimen consisted of PBMCs, obtained at surgery. The receptors originated from a male donor with early-stage non-small cell lung cancer.

This clonotype was found many times. This chain connects TRBV3-1 to TRBJ2-3, with 11 bases lining up with TRBD2. The germline V gene has CDR1 LGHDT and CDR2 YNNKEL (reference sequence). There are 17 residues in the CDR3. Losses at the gene ends were 1 base for V and 3 bases for J; bases not matched to a gene: 6. The CDR3 region has the DNA TGTGCCAGCAGCCAAGGGCGCCGACTAGCGGGGACAGATACGCAGTATTTT. It codes for CASSQGRRLAGTDTQYF.

This clonotype came up many times. The chain recombines TRBV14 with TRBJ2-1; the match to TRBD2 covers 12 bases. Germline V gene data show CDR1 as SGHDN and CDR2 as FVKESK. The CDR3 spans 16 residues. With 3 bases clipped from V and 9 bases from J, the junction kept 9 bases outside the gene matches. Here the CDR3 DNA reads TGTGCCAGCAGCCATACCCCTAGCGGGGGGGCCGTTGAGCAGTTCTTC. It is translated as CASSHTPSGGAVEQFF.

The chain uses TRBV4-1 and TRBJ2-1; 8 nucleotides agree with TRBD1. The V segment lost 1 base and the J segment 8 bases; nucleotides outside the gene matches: 4. Germline V gives CDR1 MGHRA, CDR2 YSYEKL. The CDR3 totals 14 residues. The CDR3 DNA follows: TGCGCCAGCAGCCAAGGGGCAGGGGGCTATGAGCAGTTCTTC. Translated: CASSQGAGGYEQFF.

As concerns this clonotype: This clone may be a read error of a much larger clone one base away. The chain has TRBV11-3 and TRBJ2-3; tentative D call: TRBD2 (6 bases). The germline V gene has CDR1 SGHNT and CDR2 YENEEA. The CDR3 length is 15 residues. The CDR3 spells CASSLEAGTTDRQYF. The CDR3 coding sequence is TGTGCCAGCAGCTTAGAGGCGGGAACCACAGATAGGCAGTATTTT.

This clonotype was seen repeatedly, ten times or more. The V gene is TRBV7-8, the J gene TRBJ1-1; TRBD1 matches at 8 bases. The CDR3 consists of 14 residues. V lost 5 bases to trimming and J lost 1 base; unmatched junction nucleotides: 3. Germline V lookup: CDR1 SGHVS, CDR2 FQNEAQ. The CDR3 DNA reads as TGTGCCAGCAGCGCGACAGGGGCGAACACTGAAGCTTTCTTT. Its translation: CASSATGANTEAFF.

This clonotype was recorded many times. The V and J genes are TRBV2 and TRBJ2-7; TRBD1 or TRBD2 may be the D gene (5 bases each). Between the trimmed V and J ends, which lost 4 bases and 0 bases, there was a span of 13 bases. This CDR3 spans 15 amino acids. From germline, CDR1 is SNHLY and CDR2 FYNNEI. The CDR3 loop reads CASSAWAGSSYEQYV. Here the CDR3 DNA reads TGTGCCAGCAGTGCTTGGGCAGGGAGCTCCTACGAGCAGTACGTC.

The chain carries TRBV20-1 and TRBJ2-1, with TRBD2 as a possible D gene (6 bases). V shed 6 bases and J shed 6 bases, with 15 bases lying between them. Germline CDR1 reads DFQATT; CDR2 reads SNEGSKA (reference sequence). The CDR3 runs 13 residues. CDR3 protein: CSAAAPSVNEQFF. The CDR3 region has the DNA TGCAGTGCGGCCGCCCCTAGCGTCAATGAGCAGTTCTTC.

The genes are TRBV12-3 or TRBV12-4 and TRBJ1-1; the D is unclear. V lost 6 bases, J lost 1 base, and 9 bases lay in between. The CDR3 sequence is 13 residues long. This CDR3 is CASRQAGNTEAFF. The CDR3 DNA reads TGTGCCAGCAGGCAGGCAGGGAACACTGAAGCTTTCTTT.

CDR3 residues: CASSQDFAGGYNEQFF. The CDR3 nucleotides read TGCGCCAGCAGCCAAGATTTTGCGGGGGGATACAATGAGCAGTTCTTC. The chain combines TRBV4-3 with TRBJ2-1; 8 bases fit TRBD2. Losses at the gene ends were 0 bases for V and 4 bases for J; bases not matched to a gene: 5. This CDR3 has 16 residues. CDR1 is LGHNA and CDR2 is YSLEER in the germline V gene.

The sample holds many counts of this clonotype. The V and J genes are TRBV19 and TRBJ1-1; a possible D gene is TRBD1 (5 bases). The CDR3 has 11 residues. CDR1 is LNHDA, CDR2 SQIVND, per germline (reference sequence). Trimming shortened V by 6 bases and J by 9 bases, and 11 bases separated the two germline ends. CDR3 residues: CASRQAFQAFF. CDR3 sequence (DNA): TGTGCCAGTAGACAGGCATTCCAAGCTTTCTTT.

Relative to its sample, this clonotype is medium-sized. The V and J genes are TRBV20-1 and TRBJ2-1, with 13 bases identical to TRBD2. J lost 0 bases, V lost 2 bases, and 22 bases had no gene match. The CDR3 runs 23 residues. The V gene's germline CDR1 is DFQATT and CDR2 SNEGSKA (reference sequence). This chain's CDR3 is CSARREFGTSGAPHQSSYNEQFF. The CDR3 DNA is TGCAGTGCTAGAAGGGAGTTCGGGACTAGCGGGGCCCCACATCAGAGCTCCTACAATGAGCAGTTCTTC.

At least ten counts were recorded for this clonotype. V and J are TRBV20-1 and TRBJ2-1; 10 bases map to TRBD2. The germline CDR1 and CDR2 sequences are DFQATT and SNEGSKA (reference sequence). After removal of 4 bases from V and 4 bases from J, the junction contained 7 bases not matched to a gene. The CDR3 has 15 residues. This chain's CDR3 is CSATPSGGKYNEQFF. The CDR3 DNA reads as TGCAGTGCTACCCCTAGCGGGGGCAAGTACAATGAGCAGTTCTTC.

This chain connects TRBV14 to TRBJ2-5, with D possibly TRBD2 on 5 matching bases. Between the trimmed V and J ends, which lost 4 bases and 5 bases, there was a span of 14 bases. The CDR3 extends over 14 amino acids. CDR1 is SGHDN and CDR2 is FVKESK in the germline V gene. CDR3 sequence (DNA): TGTGCCAGCAGCCCCATGGAGAGGGAGGAGACCCAGTACTTC. Translating gives CASSPMEREETQYF.

The gene calls are TRBV6-5 and TRBJ2-7; no clear D. The ends were cut back, 8 bases at V and 4 bases at J, with 15 bases in the middle. The CDR3 loop spans 13 amino acids. Germline-derived CDR1 and CDR2 are MNHEY and SVGAGI. The CDR3 spells CASLEPQRYEQYF. CDR3 sequence (DNA): TGTGCCAGCCTGGAGCCCCAAAGGTACGAGCAGTACTTC.

At least ten counts were recorded for this clonotype. The gene calls are TRBV7-2 and TRBJ1-1, with unresolved D. The CDR3 is 14 residues long. Per germline, CDR1 SGHTA and CDR2 FQGNSA. Trimming took 4 bases from V and 3 from J, leaving 12 bases between them. CDR3 sequence: CASSSPRSYTEAFF. DNA of the CDR3: TGTGCCAGCAGCTCTCCCCGGTCCTACACTGAAGCTTTCTTT. Supplemented by reference TRBV7-2 and TRBJ1-1, the full variable domain reads GAGVSQSPSNKVTEKGKDVELRCDPISGHTALYWYRQSLGQGLEFLIYFQGNSAPDKSGLPSDRFSAERTGGSVSTLTIQRTQQEDSAVYLCASSSPRSYTEAFFGQGTRLTVV.

On this clonotype itself: The missing conserved phenylalanine or tryptophan at the end of this CDR3 makes a read error likely. The chain has TRBV7-8 and TRBJ2-1; TRBD2 might be the D (6 bases). The germline gives CDR1 SGHVS, CDR2 FQNEAQ. Trimming shortened V by 6 bases and J by 7 bases, and 16 bases separated the two germline ends. CDR3 length equals 14 residues. The CDR3 DNA reads as TGTGCCAGCAGGCGAAGGGGACTCCAAAATGAGCAGTTCCTC. Encoded protein: CASRRRGLQNEQFL.

The V and J genes are TRBV18 and TRBJ2-1, with 8 bases matching TRBD2. Germline CDR1 reads KGHSH; CDR2 reads LQKENI. This CDR3 has 13 amino acids. J was trimmed by 9 bases and V by 0 bases; bases with no gene match: 1. The CDR3 DNA is TGTGCCAGCTCACCACCGGGACTAGGTGAGCAGTTCTTC. Translating it yields CASSPPGLGEQFF. Looking up the rest from reference TRBV18 and TRBJ2-1 gives the full variable domain: NAGVMQNPRHLVRRRGQEARLRCSPMKGHSHVYWYRQLPEEGLKFMVYLQKENIIDESGMPKERFSAEFPKEGPSILRIQQVVRGDSAAYFCASSPPGLGEQFFGPGTRLTVL.

This clonotype was seen a few times. This rearrangement joins TRBV20-1 to TRBJ1-5; possibly TRBD1 for D (5 bases). CDR1 is DFQATT and CDR2 is SNEGSKA in the germline V gene (reference sequence). The length of the CDR3 is 14 residues. With 0 bases removed from V and 7 bases from J, the gap between germline ends came to 13 bases. CDR3 DNA sequence: TGCAGTGCTAGAGATAATCAGGGAGAACAGCCCCAGCATTTT. The encoded protein is CSARDNQGEQPQHF.

The sample holds many counts of this clonotype. This chain uses TRBV29-1 with TRBJ2-5, with a tentative D call TRBD1 (5 bases). Trimming shortened V by 7 bases and J by 5 bases, and 20 bases separated the two germline ends. Germline CDR1 and CDR2: SQVTM and ANQGSEA. The CDR3 has 14 residues. The CDR3 region has the DNA TGCAGCGGCCCGACGGATGATGGGGCGGAGACCCAGTACTTC. Residues: CSGPTDDGAETQYF.

In this sample, this clonotype turned up a few times. The chain couples TRBV9 to TRBJ2-7; TRBD1 aligns across 11 bases. Looked up from germline, CDR1 is SGDLS and CDR2 is YYNGEE. J lost 0 bases, V lost 4 bases, and 3 bases had no gene match. The CDR3 spans 15 residues. The CDR3 region is CASSRTGGFSYEQYF. CDR3 coding DNA: TGTGCCAGCAGCCGGACAGGGGGCTTCTCCTACGAGCAGTACTTC.

V is TRBV12-3 or TRBV12-4 and J is TRBJ2-1; 8 nucleotides align to TRBD2. V gave up 9 bases and J gave up 4 bases; unmatched junction bases: 11. The CDR3 extends over 15 amino acids. CDR3 coding DNA: TGTGCCAGTCGGCCCCCCGGGGGGGGATACAATGAGCAGTTCTTC. Protein: CASRPPGGGYNEQFF.

The chain employs TRBV18 and TRBJ1-1; 7 bases map to TRBD1. The V and J ends lost 6 bases and 4 bases, in that order; junction bases with no gene match: 14. The CDR3 sequence is 16 residues long. The germline V gene encodes CDR1 KGHSH and CDR2 LQKENI. The CDR3: CASSYILLRGSTEAFF. CDR3 coding DNA: TGTGCCAGCTCCTATATCCTCCTCAGGGGGAGCACTGAAGCTTTCTTT.

This clonotype was observed at least ten times. This rearrangement joins TRBV9 to TRBJ2-2, with D possibly called TRBD1 or TRBD2 (5 bases each). This CDR3 has 17 residues. Germline CDR1 SGDLS, CDR2 YYNGEE. V shed 0 bases and J shed 6 bases, with 18 bases lying between them. CDR3 in DNA: TGTGCCAGCAGCGTAGCTTTCAAAGGGGACGCCCCCGGGGAGCTGTTTTTT. This encodes CASSVAFKGDAPGELFF.

This CDR3 is CASSQDGPNTGELFF. The CDR3 nucleotides are TGTGCCAGCAGCCAGGACGGTCCGAACACCGGGGAGCTGTTTTTT. The rearrangement joins TRBV5-6 to TRBJ2-2; unclear D gene. The germline V gene encodes CDR1 SGHDT and CDR2 YYEEEE. The CDR3 has 15 amino acids. Between the trimmed V and J ends, which lost 4 bases and 0 bases, there was a span of 10 bases.